The rows below give T cell receptor beta chains drawn from one sample of a study of shared clonotypes between healthy human individuals. Some clones are missing from TCRdb's copy, which holds only in-frame ones; the method was immunoSEQ multiplex PCR. The sample records approximately 2.5 million clones, just over 90% being singletons. Sequenced: naive CD4+ T cells sorted from blood. The receptors shown here come from a man in his late teens or twenties in good health. The CDR3 runs from the conserved cysteine through the conserved F or W. D genes are given only for firm matches. Clone sizes are given selectively: once, few, many, or a class where the clone is expanded.

d_call j_call v_call clone_size cdr3_aa cdr3_nt
NA TRBJ2-5 TRBV30 NA CAWSLGAQETQYF TGTGCCTGGAGTCTCGGGGCCCAAGAGACCCAGTACTTC
NA TRBJ2-5 TRBV11-2 NA CASSLDGTFQETQYF TGTGCCAGCAGCTTAGATGGGACGTTCCAAGAGACCCAGTACTTC
NA TRBJ2-2 TRBV9 NA CASSKGGPSTGELFF TGTGCCAGCAGCAAAGGGGGGCCATCCACCGGGGAGCTGTTTTTT
NA TRBJ1-3 TRBV7-9 NA CASNPPRGGGNTIYF TGTGCCAGCAACCCCCCCAGGGGCGGTGGAAACACCATATATTTT
NA TRBJ1-2 TRBV28 NA CASSWGLHPDYGYTF TGTGCCAGCAGTTGGGGCCTACACCCCGACTATGGCTACACCTTC
NA TRBJ1-1 TRBV27 once CASSLSRGGDPNTEAFF TGTGCCAGCAGTTTATCGCGGGGAGGCGACCCAAACACTGAAGCTTTCTTT
NA TRBJ2-1 TRBV11-2 once CASSLTPVGEQFF TGTGCCAGCAGCTTGACGCCCGTGGGTGAGCAGTTCTTC
TRBD2 TRBJ2-1 TRBV6-5 NA CASSLLAGGLDEQFF TGTGCCAGCAGCCTGCTAGCGGGGGGGCTAGATGAGCAGTTCTTC
TRBD1 TRBJ2-2 TRBV10-1 NA CASSEGGQDTGELFF TGCGCCAGCAGTGAAGGGGGCCAGGACACCGGGGAGCTGTTTTTT
NA TRBJ2-5 TRBV30 NA CAWRVGGSETQYF TGTGCCTGGAGGGTAGGAGGTTCAGAGACCCAGTACTTC
TRBD1 TRBJ1-2 TRBV6-5 NA CASGDRGYGYTF TGTGCCAGCGGCGACAGGGGCTATGGCTACACCTTC
TRBD1 TRBJ2-7 TRBV18 NA CASSPAGTGGYEQYF TGTGCCAGCTCACCAGCCGGGACAGGGGGCTACGAGCAGTACTTC
NA TRBJ1-4 TRBV9 NA CASSVDRDEKLFF TGTGCCAGCAGCGTCGATCGCGACGAAAAACTGTTTTTT
NA TRBJ1-2 TRBV6-5 NA CASSYSGGTSNYGYTF TGTGCCAGCAGTTACTCGGGGGGGACTTCTAACTATGGCTACACCTTC
NA TRBJ1-5 TRBV7-8 NA CASSFRGGSNQPQHF TGTGCCAGCAGCTTTCGGGGTGGCAGCAATCAGCCCCAGCATTTT
TRBD1 TRBJ2-2 TRBV7-9 NA CASSLRGQGNTGELFF TGTGCCAGCAGCTTACGGGGACAGGGAAACACCGGGGAGCTGTTTTTT
NA TRBJ2-7 TRBV19 NA CASSSGQFGVYTYEQYF TGTGCCAGTAGTTCGGGGCAGTTTGGGGTGTATACCTACGAGCAGTACTTC
NA TRBJ1-1 TRBV15 NA CATSRDRIEAFF TGTGCCACCAGCAGAGATCGTATAGAAGCTTTCTTT
NA TRBJ1-6 TRBV5-1 NA CASSLWDRDNSPLHF TGCGCCAGCAGCTTGTGGGATAGAGATAATTCACCCCTCCACTTT
NA TRBJ2-7 TRBV6-6 few CASIHVRASTYEQYF TGTGCCAGCATACACGTGCGGGCGTCCACCTACGAGCAGTACTTC
NA TRBJ1-3 TRBV2 NA CASSAEETPRGNTIYF TGTGCCAGCAGTGCCGAGGAGACCCCTAGGGGAAACACCATATATTTT